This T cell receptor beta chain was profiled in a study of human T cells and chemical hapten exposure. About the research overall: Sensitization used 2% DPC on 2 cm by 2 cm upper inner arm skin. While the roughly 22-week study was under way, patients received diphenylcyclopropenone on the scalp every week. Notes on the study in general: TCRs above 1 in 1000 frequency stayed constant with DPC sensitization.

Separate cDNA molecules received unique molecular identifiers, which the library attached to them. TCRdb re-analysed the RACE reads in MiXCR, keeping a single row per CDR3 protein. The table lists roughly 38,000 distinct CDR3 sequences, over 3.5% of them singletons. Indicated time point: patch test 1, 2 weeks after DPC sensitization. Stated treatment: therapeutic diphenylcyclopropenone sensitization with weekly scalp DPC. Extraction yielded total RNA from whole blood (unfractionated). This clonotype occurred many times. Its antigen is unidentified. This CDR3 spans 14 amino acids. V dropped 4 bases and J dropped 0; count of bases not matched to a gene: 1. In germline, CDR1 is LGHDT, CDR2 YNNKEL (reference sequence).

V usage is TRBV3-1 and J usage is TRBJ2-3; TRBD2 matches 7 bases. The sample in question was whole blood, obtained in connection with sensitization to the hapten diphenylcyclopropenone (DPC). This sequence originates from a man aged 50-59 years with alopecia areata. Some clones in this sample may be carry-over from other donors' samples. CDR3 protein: CASSRAGSTDTQYF. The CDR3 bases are TGTGCCAGCAGCCGAGCGGGGAGCACAGATACGCAGTATTTT.